This T cell receptor (beta chain) was observed in a study of blood T cell repertoires in COVID-19. Study at large: COVID-19 samples, acute and convalescent, were from the United States, Italy and Spain.

Some clones are missing from TCRdb's copy, which holds only in-frame ones; the method was immunoSEQ multiplex PCR. The table has 60,000 to 70,000 clones, about 81% seen once; the top ten hold about a sixth. This CDR3 has 12 amino acids. CDR1 is SGHTA and CDR2 is FQGNSA in the germline V gene. V was clipped by 7 bases and J by 8 bases, with 15 bases between them. This clone was found a few times. This sequence originates from an older man with acute or convalescent COVID-19. Sequencing input: peripheral blood. The chain joins TRBV7-2 to TRBJ2-7; maybe TRBD1 (7 bases). The CDR3 DNA reads as TGTGCCAGCACTACCTCAGGGGGGCAGCAGTACTTC. The encoded protein is CASTTSGGQQYF.